This record covers a single T cell receptor beta chain. Regions amplified from RNA transcripts were the TCR beta CDR3 regions. A set of HTBI primers served as the primers for a first-round RT-PCR of the TCR CDR3. MiXCR, run by TCRdb on the multiplex PCR reads, gives a single entry per CDR3 protein. The table has around 340,000 distinct CDR3 sequences, 15% to 20% seen once; the top ten hold almost 35%. Blood sampling occurred at first hyperthyroidism diagnosis, ahead of any ophthalmopathy symptoms. The data stem from a study of T cells in Graves' hyperthyroidism and ophthalmopathy. Germline loops: CDR1 LGHDT, CDR2 YNNKEL (reference sequence). Trimming at V came to 6 bases and at J to 5 bases, leaving 9 bases not matched to a gene. There are 15 residues in the CDR3.

The chain employs TRBV3-1 and TRBJ2-2, with 7 positions matching TRBD1. The receptor was derived from a woman under 40 with Graves' hyperthyroidism that later progressed to Graves' ophthalmopathy. The sequencing sample was made of blood. CDR3 sequence: CASRPGQVSTGELFF. In nucleotides, the CDR3 is TGTGCCAGCAGACCCGGACAGGTGTCAACCGGGGAGCTGTTTTTT.